What follows are 7 T cell receptor beta chains derived from one specimen sequenced in a study of patients and donors after allogeneic stem cell transplantation. TCRdb re-derived calls from the RT-PCR reads in MiXCR, one entry per CDR3 protein. The repertoire holds some 200,000 distinct CDR3 sequences, with around two fifths as singletons. The sample was blood, either unsorted or a sorted T cell fraction (not recorded which). All receptors derive from a human donor who was either an allogeneic HSCT recipient or a stem cell or donor lymphocyte infusion donor (not recorded which). It is not recorded whose cells these are; they may come from a transplant donor.

The V and J genes are TRBV28 and TRBJ1-3; a possible D gene is TRBD1 (6 bases). This CDR3 contains 15 residues. Germline CDR1 reads MDHEN; CDR2 reads SYDVKM. The V gene lost 10 bases and the J gene lost 2 bases, with 18 bases spanning the gap. CDR3 amino acids: CATHKGGGPGNTIYF. For the CDR3, the DNA is TGTGCCACACATAAAGGGGGGGGCCCTGGAAACACCATATATTTT.

The V and J genes are TRBV7-3 and TRBJ2-1; D might be TRBD2 (6 bases). The CDR3 contains 14 residues. Germline V CDR1 and CDR2: SGHTA, FQGTGA. Trimming removed 5 bases at V and 8 bases at J, with 16 bases between. The CDR3 nucleotides are TGTGCCAGCAGCACCCGCGGGATCTATGATGAGCAGTTCTTC. Translation gives CASSTRGIYDEQFF.

A remark on this clonotype: A junction boundary mismatches the germline segment, possibly from a read error. The chain joins TRBV12-3 or TRBV12-4 to TRBJ2-7, with D possibly matching TRBD2 (6 bases). This CDR3 is built from 11 residues. Here the CDR3 reads CASSLGGPRQF. The CDR3 DNA sequence: TGTGCCAGCAGTTTGGGAGGTCCCAGACAATTC.

This sequence joins TRBV2 and TRBJ2-1, with TRBD2 matching 12 bases. The length of the CDR3 is 16 residues. Germline V gives CDR1 SNHLY, CDR2 FYNNEI. Germline trimming cut 5 bases from V and 8 bases from J; bases unmatched to any gene: 10. The CDR3 nucleotides read TGTGCCAGCAGTCTGTTTGGACTAGCGGGAACAGATGAGCAGTTCTTC. It translates to CASSLFGLAGTDEQFF.

V usage is TRBV20-1 and J usage is TRBJ1-1, with a tentative D call TRBD1 (6 bases). The CDR3 has 15 amino acids. The germline gives CDR1 DFQATT, CDR2 SNEGSKA (reference sequence). Trimming removed 1 base at V and 4 bases at J, with 16 bases between. CDR3 in DNA: TGCAGTGCTAGAGGGGGAAGGGGGATAGTCACTGAAGCTTTCTTT. Translated, it gives CSARGGRGIVTEAFF.

The chain carries TRBV20-1 and TRBJ2-4; 11 nucleotides align to TRBD2. This CDR3 region has 17 residues. Losses at the gene ends were 0 bases for V and 1 base for J; bases not matched to a gene: 5. Germline V gene lookup returns CDR1 DFQATT and CDR2 SNEGSKA (reference sequence). DNA of the CDR3: TGCAGTGCTAGAGATCGGACTAGCGGGCCGGCCAAAAACATTCAGTACTTC. It specifies CSARDRTSGPAKNIQYF.

The V gene is TRBV13, the J gene TRBJ2-1; 7 nucleotides agree with TRBD2. Trimming cost V 4 bases and J 9 bases; bases outside gene matches: 12. Germline values: CDR1 PRHDT, CDR2 FYEKMQ (reference sequence). CDR3 size: 15 residues. The CDR3 is CASSYRSGMVGEQFF. DNA of the CDR3: TGTGCCAGCAGCTACCGCAGCGGGATGGTGGGTGAGCAGTTCTTC.